This T cell receptor (beta chain) came from a study of blood T cells in healthy people across ages. The study's findings and limits: Aged donors had fewer naive CD4+ cells and lower diversity than long-lived donors.

Trimming shortened V by 8 bases and J by 1 base, and 5 bases separated the two germline ends. The CDR3 loop spans 12 amino acids. Germline lookup yields CDR1 SNHLY and CDR2 FYNNEI. With a J-beta primer mix and a sample-barcoded 5' primer, a second PCR ran 7 to 11 cycles. TCRdb ran MiXCR on the 5' RACE reads and lists one entry per CDR3 protein. The sample holds around 1,000,000 distinct CDR3 sequences, almost 25% seen once. Comment on this clonotype: Its cognate antigen is unknown.

This same sample was also part of a study on T cells of mothers and their children. As reported in that work: Donation came from three healthy Caucasian mothers together with their six children.

The rearrangement links TRBV2 to TRBJ2-2; no definite D call. The sample taken for sequencing was blood. The TCR sequence derives from a girl aged 2 to 9 in good health. CDR3 DNA: TGTGCCAGCTGGTTGAACACCGGGGAGCTGTTTTTT. It specifies CASWLNTGELFF.